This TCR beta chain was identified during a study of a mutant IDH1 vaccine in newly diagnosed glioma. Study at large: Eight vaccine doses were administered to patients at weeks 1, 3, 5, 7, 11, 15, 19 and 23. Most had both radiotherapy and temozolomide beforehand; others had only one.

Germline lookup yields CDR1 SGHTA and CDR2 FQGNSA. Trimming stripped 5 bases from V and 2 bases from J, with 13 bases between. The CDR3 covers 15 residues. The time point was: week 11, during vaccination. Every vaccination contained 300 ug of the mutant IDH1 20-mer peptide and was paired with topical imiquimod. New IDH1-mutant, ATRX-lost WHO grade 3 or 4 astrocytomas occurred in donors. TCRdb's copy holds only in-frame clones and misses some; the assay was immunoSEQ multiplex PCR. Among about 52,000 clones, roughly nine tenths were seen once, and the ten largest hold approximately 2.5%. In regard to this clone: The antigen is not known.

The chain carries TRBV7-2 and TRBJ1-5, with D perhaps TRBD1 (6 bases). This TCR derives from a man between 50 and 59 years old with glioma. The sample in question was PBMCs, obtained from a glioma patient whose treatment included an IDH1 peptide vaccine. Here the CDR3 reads CASSAGQNGNQPQHF. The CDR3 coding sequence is TGTGCCAGCAGCGCCGGACAGAACGGCAATCAGCCCCAGCATTTT.